The entry that follows covers one TCR beta chain sequence. Antigen unknown. Amplification used 60 Vbeta primers and 13 Jbeta primers. The method was immunoSEQ multiplex PCR; TCRdb's version includes in-frame clones alone and lacks a portion of them. This table holds tens of thousands of clones, about four fifths found once. The sample is drawn from a study of cytomegalovirus exposure and HLA in healthy donors. Whole-study results and caveats: Most sequenced TCRs were rare (though some public TCRs occurred in many donors). In a later analysis, the majority of CMV-associated beta chains seemingly showed HLA restriction.

Germline CDR1 is LGHNA and CDR2 is YSLEER. The CDR3 loop spans 16 amino acids. The junction had 6 bases not matched to a gene; V was cut back by 1 base and J by 4 bases. The chain combines TRBV4-3 with TRBJ1-2, with 10 bases fitting TRBD1. The sample was PBMCs. The TCR was taken from a man aged 18 to 29 in good health and CMV-seronegative. CDR3 region: CASSQGVRTGGYGYTF. Written as DNA, the CDR3 is TGCGCCAGCAGCCAAGGGGTCAGGACAGGGGGCTATGGCTACACCTTC.